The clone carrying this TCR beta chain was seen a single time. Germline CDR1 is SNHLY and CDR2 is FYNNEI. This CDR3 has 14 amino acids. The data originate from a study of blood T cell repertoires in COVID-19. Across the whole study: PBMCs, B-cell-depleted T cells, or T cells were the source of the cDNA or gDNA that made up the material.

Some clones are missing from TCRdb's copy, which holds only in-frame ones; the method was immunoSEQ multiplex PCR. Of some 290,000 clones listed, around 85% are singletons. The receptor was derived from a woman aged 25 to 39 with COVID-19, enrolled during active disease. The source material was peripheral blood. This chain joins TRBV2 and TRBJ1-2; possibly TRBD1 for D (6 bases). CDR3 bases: TGTGCGAGTATCATCGTCGGGGGGCCGAGGGGCTACACCTTC. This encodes CASIIVGGPRGYTF.